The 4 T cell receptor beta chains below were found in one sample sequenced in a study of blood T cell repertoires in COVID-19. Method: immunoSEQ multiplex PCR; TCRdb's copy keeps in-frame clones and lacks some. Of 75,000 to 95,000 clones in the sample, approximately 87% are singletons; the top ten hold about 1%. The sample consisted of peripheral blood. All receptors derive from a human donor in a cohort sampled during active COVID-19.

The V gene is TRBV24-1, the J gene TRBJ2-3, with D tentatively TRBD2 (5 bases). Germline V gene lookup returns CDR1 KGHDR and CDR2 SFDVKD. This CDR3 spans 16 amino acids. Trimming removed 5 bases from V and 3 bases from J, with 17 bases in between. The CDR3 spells CATSAPGNIGTDTQYF. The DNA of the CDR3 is TGTGCCACCAGTGCCCCGGGGAATATAGGTACAGATACGCAGTATTTT.

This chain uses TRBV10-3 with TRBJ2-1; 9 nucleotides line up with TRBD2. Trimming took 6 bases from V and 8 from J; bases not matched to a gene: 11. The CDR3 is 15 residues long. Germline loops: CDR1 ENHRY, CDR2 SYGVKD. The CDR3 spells CAIRGDSGSTYEQFF. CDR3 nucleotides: TGTGCCATCAGAGGGGATAGCGGGAGTACCTATGAGCAGTTCTTC.

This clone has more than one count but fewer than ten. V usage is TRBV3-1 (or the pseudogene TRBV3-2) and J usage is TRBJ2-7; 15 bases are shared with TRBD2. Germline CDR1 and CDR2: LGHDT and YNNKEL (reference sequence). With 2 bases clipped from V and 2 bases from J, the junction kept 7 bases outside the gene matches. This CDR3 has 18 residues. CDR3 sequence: CASSQPAGLAGGTYEQYF. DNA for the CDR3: TGTGCCAGCAGCCAACCCGCGGGACTAGCGGGAGGAACCTACGAGCAGTACTTC.

This CDR3 is CASSRTGLYNEQFF. The CDR3 DNA reads as TGTGCCAGCAGTCGGACAGGGTTATACAATGAGCAGTTCTTC. V and J are TRBV6-5 and TRBJ2-1; 8 bases match TRBD1. The CDR3 has 14 residues. CDR1 is MNHEY, CDR2 SVGAGI, per germline. With 5 bases clipped from V and 4 bases from J, the junction kept 4 bases outside the gene matches.